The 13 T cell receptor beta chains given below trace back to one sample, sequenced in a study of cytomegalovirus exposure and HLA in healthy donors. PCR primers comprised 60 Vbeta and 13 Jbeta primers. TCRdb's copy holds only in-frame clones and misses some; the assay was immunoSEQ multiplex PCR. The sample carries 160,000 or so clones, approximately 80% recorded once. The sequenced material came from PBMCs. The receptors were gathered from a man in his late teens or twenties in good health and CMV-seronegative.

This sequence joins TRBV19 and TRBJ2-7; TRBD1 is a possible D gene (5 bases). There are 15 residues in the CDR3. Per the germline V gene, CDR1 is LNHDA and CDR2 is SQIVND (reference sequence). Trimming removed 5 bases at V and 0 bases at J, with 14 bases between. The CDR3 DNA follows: TGTGCCAGTAGTTCTTTACAGGCCTTCTCCTACGAGCAGTACTTC. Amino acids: CASSSLQAFSYEQYF.

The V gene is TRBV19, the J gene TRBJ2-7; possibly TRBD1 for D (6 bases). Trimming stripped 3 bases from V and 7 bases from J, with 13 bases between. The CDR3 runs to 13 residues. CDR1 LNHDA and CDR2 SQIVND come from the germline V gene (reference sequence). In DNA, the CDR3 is TGTGCCAGTAGTATCAGTGGGACAAGAGAGCAGTACTTC. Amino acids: CASSISGTREQYF.

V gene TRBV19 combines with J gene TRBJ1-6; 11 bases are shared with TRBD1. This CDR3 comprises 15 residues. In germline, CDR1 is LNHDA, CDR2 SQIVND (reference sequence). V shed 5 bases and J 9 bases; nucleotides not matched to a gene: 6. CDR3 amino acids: CASSPGGTGGSPLHF. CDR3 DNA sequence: TGTGCCAGTAGTCCGGGAGGGACAGGGGGTTCACCCCTCCACTTT.

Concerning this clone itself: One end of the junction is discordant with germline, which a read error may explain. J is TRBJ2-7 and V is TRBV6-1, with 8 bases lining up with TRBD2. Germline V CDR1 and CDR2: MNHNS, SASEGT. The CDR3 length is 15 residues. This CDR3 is CAGSSKAGGPYEQYF. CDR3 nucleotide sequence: TGTGCCGGCAGTAGTAAGGCGGGGGGCCCCTACGAGCAGTACTTC.

The DNA of the CDR3 is TGTGCCAGCAAGCTCCTAGCGGGCGTCCAAGAGACCCAGTACTTC. Translation: CASKLLAGVQETQYF. This sequence joins TRBV6-6 and TRBJ2-5, with 8 bases matching TRBD2. V shed 7 bases, J shed 1 base, and the junction held 8 bases outside the gene matches. This CDR3 comprises 15 residues. CDR1 MNHNY and CDR2 SVGAGI come from the germline V gene (reference sequence).

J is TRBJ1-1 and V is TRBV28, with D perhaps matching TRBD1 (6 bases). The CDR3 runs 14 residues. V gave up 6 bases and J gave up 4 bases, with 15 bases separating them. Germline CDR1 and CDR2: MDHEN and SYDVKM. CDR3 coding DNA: TGTGCCAGCAGACCCCCAGGGGTGGGCACTGAAGCTTTCTTT. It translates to CASRPPGVGTEAFF.

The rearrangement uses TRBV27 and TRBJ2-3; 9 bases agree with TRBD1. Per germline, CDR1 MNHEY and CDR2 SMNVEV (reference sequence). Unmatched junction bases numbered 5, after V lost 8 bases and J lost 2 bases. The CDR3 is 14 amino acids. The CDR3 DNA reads TGTGCCAGCTCCGGGACAGGGCTCACAGATACGCAGTATTTT. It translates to CASSGTGLTDTQYF.

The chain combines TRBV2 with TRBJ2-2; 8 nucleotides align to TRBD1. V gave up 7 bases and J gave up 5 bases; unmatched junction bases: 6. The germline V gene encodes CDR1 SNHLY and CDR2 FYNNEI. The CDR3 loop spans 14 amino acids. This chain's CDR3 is CASTPRQGTGELFF. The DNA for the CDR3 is TGTGCCAGCACCCCAAGACAGGGGACCGGGGAGCTGTTTTTT.

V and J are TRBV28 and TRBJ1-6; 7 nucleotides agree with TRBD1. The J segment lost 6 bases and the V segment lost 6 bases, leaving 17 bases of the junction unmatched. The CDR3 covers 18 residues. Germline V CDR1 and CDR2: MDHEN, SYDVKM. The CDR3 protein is CASREPGQTTVGNSPLHF. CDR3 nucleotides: TGTGCCAGCAGAGAGCCGGGACAGACCACGGTGGGTAATTCACCCCTCCACTTT. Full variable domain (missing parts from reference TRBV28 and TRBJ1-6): DVKVTQSSRYLVKRTGEKVFLECVQDMDHENMFWYRQDPGLGLRLIYFSYDVKMKEKGDIPEGYSVSREKKERFSLILESASTNQTSMYLCASREPGQTTVGNSPLHFGNGTRLTVT.

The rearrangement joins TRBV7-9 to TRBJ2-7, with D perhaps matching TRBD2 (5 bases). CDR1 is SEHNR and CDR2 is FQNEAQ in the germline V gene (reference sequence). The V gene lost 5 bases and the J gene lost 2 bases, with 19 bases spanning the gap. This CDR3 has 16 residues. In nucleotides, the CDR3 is TGTGCCAGCAGCCCCCCACGGGAAGGGATGACCTACGAGCAGTACTTC. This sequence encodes CASSPPREGMTYEQYF.

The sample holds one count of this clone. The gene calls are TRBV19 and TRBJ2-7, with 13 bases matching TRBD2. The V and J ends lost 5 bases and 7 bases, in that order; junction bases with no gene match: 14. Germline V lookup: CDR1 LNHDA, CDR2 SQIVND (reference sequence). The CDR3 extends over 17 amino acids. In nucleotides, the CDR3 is TGTGCCAGTAGTCCCAGAGGACTAGCGGGAGTTGGTGCGGAGCAGTACTTC. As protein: CASSPRGLAGVGAEQYF. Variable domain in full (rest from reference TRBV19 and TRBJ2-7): DGGITQSPKYLFRKEGQNVTLSCEQNLNHDAMYWYRQDPGQGLRLIYYSQIVNDFQKGDIAEGYSVSREKKESFPLTVTSAQKNPTAFYLCASSPRGLAGVGAEQYFGPGTRLTVT.

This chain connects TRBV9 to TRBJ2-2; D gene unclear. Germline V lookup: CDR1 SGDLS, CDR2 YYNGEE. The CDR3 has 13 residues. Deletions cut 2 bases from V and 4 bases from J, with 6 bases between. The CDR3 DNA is TGTGCCAGCAGCGTCCCTACCACCGGGGAGCTGTTTTTT. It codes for CASSVPTTGELFF.

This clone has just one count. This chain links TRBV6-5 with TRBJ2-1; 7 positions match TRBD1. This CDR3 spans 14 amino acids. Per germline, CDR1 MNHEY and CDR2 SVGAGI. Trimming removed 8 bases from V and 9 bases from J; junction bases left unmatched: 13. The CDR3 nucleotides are TGTGCCAGCGCACGCTACAGGGGATCTCCTGAGCAGTTCTTC. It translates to CASARYRGSPEQFF.